This T cell receptor (beta chain) came from a study of cytomegalovirus exposure and HLA in healthy donors. There are 17 residues in the CDR3. CDR1 and CDR2 (germline): SEHNR, FQNEAQ (reference sequence). V lost 0 bases to trimming and J lost 5 bases; unmatched junction nucleotides: 6. PCR employed 60 Vbeta and 13 Jbeta primers. Some clones are missing from TCRdb's copy, which holds only in-frame ones; the method was immunoSEQ multiplex PCR. This table has about 190,000 clones, around 85% appearing once. This clone has a handful of counts. This clonotype originated in a man aged 18 to 29 in good health and CMV-seronegative. This sequence joins TRBV7-9 and TRBJ2-3; 12 nucleotides match TRBD2. The sequenced material came from PBMCs. CDR3 sequence (DNA): TGTGCCAGCAGCTTAGCGATCCGACTAGCGGGGGAAGATACGCAGTATTTT. Protein: CASSLAIRLAGEDTQYF.